This TCR beta chain was sequenced in a study of somatic mutations in cytotoxic T cells in rheumatoid arthritis. Study results and limitations: For patients with rheumatoid arthritis, CD8+ clonality went up with age, while healthy controls showed no such change. Antigens recognized by the expanded CD8+ clones were unknown.

Sequenced by immunoSEQ multiplex PCR; TCRdb stores in-frame clones only, minus some. Among 3,500 to 5,000 clones listed, 90% to 95% were seen once. Concerning this clone itself: Its antigen remains unknown.

CDR3 length: 16 amino acids. Germline CDR1 is SGHNT and CDR2 is YENEEA. V trimming: 0 bases; J trimming: 4 bases; junction bases outside the gene matches: 3. Sequencing was done on a sample of CD8+ T cells sorted from blood. The chain couples TRBV11-3 to TRBJ2-1; 10 nucleotides match TRBD2. The source of this sequence is a woman in her fifties or sixties with rheumatoid arthritis. Written as DNA, the CDR3 is TGTGCCAGCAGCTTAGACGGGACTAGCGCATACAATGAGCAGTTCTTC. This encodes CASSLDGTSAYNEQFF.